Listed here is a single T cell receptor beta chain. J was trimmed by 6 bases and V by 5 bases; bases with no gene match: 3. Germline V gene sequence: CDR1 SEHNR, CDR2 FQNEAQ (reference sequence). The CDR3 totals 15 residues. The sample originates from a study of blood T cell repertoires in COVID-19. Produced via immunoSEQ multiplex PCR; TCRdb's table is partial and in-frame only. The data hold about 150,000 clones, with around 82% observed a single time. The genes are TRBV7-9 and TRBJ2-2; 13 bases fit TRBD2. The TCR comes from a man between 60 and 75 years old with acute or convalescent COVID-19. The specimen sequenced was peripheral blood. The CDR3 loop is CASSQGLAGPGELFF. For the CDR3, the DNA is TGTGCCAGCAGCCAGGGACTAGCGGGGCCCGGGGAGCTGTTTTTT.